This TCR beta chain emerged from a study of T cell responses to AZD1222 COVID-19 vaccine. Study at large: The study pooled second doses at about 4 or about 12 weeks.

Details on this clone: Its antigen is unidentified.

Study-wide results and limits: There were mostly white British donors and more females than males, and clonal diversity was possibly underestimated. The CD4 TCRs associated with vaccination extended across spike and predominated at 160-218 and 743-854. An increase in Spike-specific TCR breadth and depth was observed after two AZD1222 doses.

CDR3 length equals 14 residues. Germline lookup yields CDR1 MDHEN and CDR2 SYDVKM. V lost 6 bases and J lost 5; bases outside the gene matches: 9. Assay: immunoSEQ multiplex PCR; the TCRdb copy retains only in-frame clones and omits some. The sample consists of around 140,000 clones, 75% to 90% of them appearing once. This clonotype was obtained from an adult in good health. This specimen consisted of peripheral blood, obtained on day 0 of AZD1222 vaccination. This chain uses TRBV28 with TRBJ2-7; 8 bases map to TRBD2. CDR3 region: CASRPTGGVNEQYF. In DNA form, the CDR3 reads TGTGCCAGCAGACCCACGGGGGGGGTAAACGAGCAGTACTTC.